Listed below are T cell receptor beta chains from one sample, sequenced in a study of cytomegalovirus exposure and HLA in healthy donors. The repertoire was sequenced with immunoSEQ multiplex PCR; TCRdb's copy has only in-frame clones and lacks some. The repertoire consists of approximately 150,000 clones, with roughly 74% occurring once and the leading ten covering about 11%. Sequencing was performed on PBMCs. The receptors originated from a man aged 18 to 29 in good health and CMV-seropositive. Each CDR3 is given with its conserved first and last residue. D genes are given only for firm matches. Clone size is shown for a subset of rows, as once, few, many or a class of expanded clone.

CACLAGSRTQYF TGTGCCTGCCTAGCGGGGAGCAGGACCCAGTACTTC TRBV30 TRBD2 TRBJ2-5 NA
CASSYSKVAGINEQFF TGTGCCAGCAGTTACTCGAAAGTGGCCGGGATCAATGAGCAGTTCTTC TRBV6-5 NA TRBJ2-1 NA
CASITPGTGRRAFF TGTGCCAGCATCACCCCCGGGACAGGCAGGAGGGCTTTCTTT TRBV2 TRBD1 TRBJ1-1 NA
CASSTEGTSGGYTQYF TGCGCCAGCAGCACCGAGGGGACTAGCGGGGGGTATACGCAGTATTTT TRBV5-1 TRBD2 TRBJ2-3 few
CASSRSGIGETQYF TGTGCCAGCAGCCGCAGCGGGATAGGAGAGACCCAGTACTTC TRBV7-6 TRBD2 TRBJ2-5 NA
CASSLGRPQHF TGTGCCAGCAGTTTAGGTAGGCCCCAGCATTTT TRBV28 NA TRBJ1-5 few
CASSEWAGEADTQYF TGTGCCAGCAGTGAATGGGCGGGAGAAGCAGATACGCAGTATTTT TRBV25-1 TRBD2 TRBJ2-3 NA
CASSSTGQDRSYTF TGTGCCAGCAGCAGCACAGGACAGGATCGATCCTACACCTTC TRBV7-9 TRBD1 TRBJ1-2 NA
CASSQTPSVAYNEQFF TGCGCCAGCAGCCAAACTCCTTCCGTAGCCTACAATGAGCAGTTCTTC TRBV5-1 NA TRBJ2-1 NA
CASSPWDRVLYGYTF TGTGCCAGCAGTCCATGGGACAGGGTCCTCTATGGCTACACCTTC TRBV27 TRBD1 TRBJ1-2 NA
CASSLAGGGFDEQFF TGTGCCAGCAGCTTAGCGGGAGGAGGGTTCGATGAGCAGTTCTTC TRBV7-2 NA TRBJ2-1 NA
CASSLTGVNQPQHF TGTGCCAGCAGTTTGACAGGGGTCAATCAGCCCCAGCATTTT TRBV28 TRBD1 TRBJ1-5 NA
CAIGRGAKNIQYF TGTGCCATCGGGAGGGGGGCCAAAAACATTCAGTACTTC TRBV28 TRBD2 TRBJ2-4 NA
CASSQEGLVTNYGYTF TGCGCCAGCAGCCAAGAGGGCCTGGTTACTAACTATGGCTACACCTTC TRBV4-1 NA TRBJ1-2 NA
CAWSKGQGSQPQHF TGTGCCTGGAGTAAGGGACAGGGGAGTCAGCCCCAGCATTTT TRBV30 TRBD1 TRBJ1-5 NA
CASSERSHPDGTQYF TGTGCCAGCAGTGAACGGAGTCACCCTGACGGGACCCAGTACTTC TRBV2 NA TRBJ2-5 once
CASSEFAGQLNTGELFF TGTGCCAGCAGTGAATTTGCTGGACAGTTAAACACCGGGGAGCTGTTTTTT TRBV25-1 NA TRBJ2-2 NA
CASSFYFIGELFF TGTGCCAGCAGCTTCTACTTTATCGGGGAGCTGTTTTTT TRBV5-6 NA TRBJ2-2 NA
CASGIAGRETQYF TGTGCCAGCGGAATAGCGGGGAGGGAGACCCAGTACTTC TRBV27 TRBD2 TRBJ2-5 NA
CASSLVLAGDFYNEQFF TGTGCCAGCAGCTTAGTCCTAGCGGGAGATTTCTACAATGAGCAGTTCTTC TRBV7-2 TRBD2 TRBJ2-1 NA
CASSVVPSLNTEAFF TGTGCCAGCAGCGTAGTACCCTCCCTAAACACTGAAGCTTTCTTT TRBV9 NA TRBJ1-1 NA
CASSLGVGYRGSTF TGCGCCAGCAGCTTGGGGGTCGGGTACCGGGGAAGCACCTTC TRBV5-1 NA TRBJ1-2 NA
CASSPRQGNNQPQHF TGTGCCAGCAGCCCCAGGCAGGGCAACAATCAGCCCCAGCATTTT TRBV25-1 NA TRBJ1-5 NA
CASSSGTSNYEQYF TGTGCCAGCAGTTCTGGGACTAGTAACTACGAGCAGTACTTC TRBV2 TRBD2 TRBJ2-7 NA
CASNDRDRTYEQYF TGTGCCAGCAACGACCGGGACAGAACCTACGAGCAGTACTTC TRBV6-5 TRBD1 TRBJ2-7 NA
CASSERSGGELFF TGCGCCAGCAGTGAGCGGTCCGGCGGCGAGCTGTTTTTT TRBV10-1 NA TRBJ2-2 once